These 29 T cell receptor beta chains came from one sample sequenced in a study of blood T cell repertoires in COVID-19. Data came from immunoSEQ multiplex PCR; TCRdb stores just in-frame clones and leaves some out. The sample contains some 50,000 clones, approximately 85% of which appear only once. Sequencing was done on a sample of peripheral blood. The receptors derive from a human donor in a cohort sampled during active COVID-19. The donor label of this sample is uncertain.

CDR3 in amino acids: CASSVANQGPEAFF. CDR3 coding DNA: TGTGCCAGCAGCGTAGCTAATCAGGGGCCTGAAGCTTTCTTT. The chain links TRBV9 to TRBJ1-1; maybe TRBD1 (6 bases). Germline V gives CDR1 SGDLS, CDR2 YYNGEE. The ends were cut back, 0 bases at V and 6 bases at J, with 12 bases in the middle. The CDR3 runs to 14 residues.

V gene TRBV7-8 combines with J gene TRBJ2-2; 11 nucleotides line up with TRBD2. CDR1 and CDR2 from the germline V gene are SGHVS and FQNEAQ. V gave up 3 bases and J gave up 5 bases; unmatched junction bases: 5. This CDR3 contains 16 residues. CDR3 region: CASSFVTSGATGELFF. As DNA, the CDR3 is TGTGCCAGCAGCTTTGTGACTAGCGGGGCTACCGGGGAGCTGTTTTTT.

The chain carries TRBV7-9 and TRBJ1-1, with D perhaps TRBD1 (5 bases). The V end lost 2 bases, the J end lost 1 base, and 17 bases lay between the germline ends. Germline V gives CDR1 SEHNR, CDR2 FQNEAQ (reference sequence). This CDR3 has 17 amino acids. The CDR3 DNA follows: TGTGCCAGCAGCTTACCCTTGGATACAGGTTCGAACACTGAAGCTTTCTTT. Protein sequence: CASSLPLDTGSNTEAFF.

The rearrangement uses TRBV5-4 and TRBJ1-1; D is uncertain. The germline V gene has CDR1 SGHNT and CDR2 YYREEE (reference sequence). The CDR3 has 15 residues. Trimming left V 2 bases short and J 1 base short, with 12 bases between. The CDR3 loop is CASSFWQDENTEAFF. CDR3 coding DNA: TGTGCCAGCAGCTTTTGGCAGGATGAGAACACTGAAGCTTTCTTT.

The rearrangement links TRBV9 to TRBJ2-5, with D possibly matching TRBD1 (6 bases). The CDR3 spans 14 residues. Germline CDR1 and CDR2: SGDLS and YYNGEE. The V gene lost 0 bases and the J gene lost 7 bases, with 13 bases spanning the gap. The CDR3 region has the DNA TGTGCCAGCAGCGTAGAACAGGGCGAGGGGACCCAGTACTTC. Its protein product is CASSVEQGEGTQYF.

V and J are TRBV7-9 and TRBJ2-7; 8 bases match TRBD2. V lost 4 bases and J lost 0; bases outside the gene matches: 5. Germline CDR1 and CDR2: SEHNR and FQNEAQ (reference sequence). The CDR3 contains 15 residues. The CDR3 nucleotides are TGTGCCAGCAGCTCCTTAGCGGGGAGCTCCTACGAGCAGTACTTC. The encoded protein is CASSSLAGSSYEQYF.

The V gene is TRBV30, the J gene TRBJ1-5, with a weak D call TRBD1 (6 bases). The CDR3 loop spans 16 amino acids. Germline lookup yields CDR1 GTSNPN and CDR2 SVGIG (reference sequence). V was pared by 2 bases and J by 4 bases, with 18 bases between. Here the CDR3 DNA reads TGTGCCTGGAGTCCCCCAAGGGGTCAGGGGAATCAGCCCCAGCATTTT. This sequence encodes CAWSPPRGQGNQPQHF.

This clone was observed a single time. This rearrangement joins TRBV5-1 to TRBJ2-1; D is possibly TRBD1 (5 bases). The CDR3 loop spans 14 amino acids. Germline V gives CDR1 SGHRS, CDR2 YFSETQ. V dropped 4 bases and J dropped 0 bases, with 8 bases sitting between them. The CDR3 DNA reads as TGCGCCAGCAGCCGACAGAGCTCCTACAATGAGCAGTTCTTC. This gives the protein CASSRQSSYNEQFF.

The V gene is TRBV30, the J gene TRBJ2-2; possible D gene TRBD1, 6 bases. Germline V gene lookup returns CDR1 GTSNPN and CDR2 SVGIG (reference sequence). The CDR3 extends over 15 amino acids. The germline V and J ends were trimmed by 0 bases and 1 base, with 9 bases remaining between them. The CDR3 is CAWSVIQGNTGELFF. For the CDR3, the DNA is TGTGCCTGGAGTGTAATACAGGGGAACACCGGGGAGCTGTTTTTT.

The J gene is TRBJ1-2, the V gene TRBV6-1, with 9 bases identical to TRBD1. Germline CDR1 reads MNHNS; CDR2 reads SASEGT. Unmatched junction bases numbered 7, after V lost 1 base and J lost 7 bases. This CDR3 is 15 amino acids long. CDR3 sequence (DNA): TGTGCCAGCAGTGAAGTGGGACAGGGAATTGGTGGCTACACCTTC. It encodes CASSEVGQGIGGYTF.

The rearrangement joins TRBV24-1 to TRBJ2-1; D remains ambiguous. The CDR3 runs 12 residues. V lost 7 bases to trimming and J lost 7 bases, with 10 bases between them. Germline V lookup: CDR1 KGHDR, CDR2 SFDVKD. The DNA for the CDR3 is TGTGCCACCAGCAACAGTGGTAATGAGCAGTTCTTC. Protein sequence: CATSNSGNEQFF.

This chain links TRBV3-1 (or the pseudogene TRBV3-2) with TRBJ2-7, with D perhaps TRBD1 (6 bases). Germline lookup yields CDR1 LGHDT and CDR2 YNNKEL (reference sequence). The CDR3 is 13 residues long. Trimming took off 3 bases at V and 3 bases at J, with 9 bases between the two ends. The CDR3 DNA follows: TGTGCCAGCAGCCACAGGGGTTTCTACGAGCAGTACTTC. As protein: CASSHRGFYEQYF.

CDR3 DNA sequence: TGCAGCGTTGAAGAGGCTAGGGGCTACACCTTC. Translating it yields CSVEEARGYTF. The chain uses TRBV29-1 and TRBJ1-2; D is ambiguous. The CDR3 totals 11 residues. The V end was cut by 0 bases, the J end by 8 bases, with 7 bases between. From germline, CDR1 is SQVTM and CDR2 ANQGSEA.

The CDR3 here is CASSFNTDTQYF. The CDR3 coding sequence is TGCGCCAGCAGCTTCAACACAGATACGCAGTATTTT. J is TRBJ2-3 and V is TRBV5-1, with no clear D. With 2 bases removed from V and 2 bases from J, the gap between germline ends came to 3 bases. Germline assignment: CDR1 SGHRS and CDR2 YFSETQ. The CDR3 has 12 amino acids.

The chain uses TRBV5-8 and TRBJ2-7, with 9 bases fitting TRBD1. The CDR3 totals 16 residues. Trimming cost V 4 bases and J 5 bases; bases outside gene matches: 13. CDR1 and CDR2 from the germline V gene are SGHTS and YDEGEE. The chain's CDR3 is CASSPGTGSLLDEQYF. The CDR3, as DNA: TGTGCCAGCAGCCCTGGGACAGGGTCGTTACTGGACGAGCAGTACTTC.

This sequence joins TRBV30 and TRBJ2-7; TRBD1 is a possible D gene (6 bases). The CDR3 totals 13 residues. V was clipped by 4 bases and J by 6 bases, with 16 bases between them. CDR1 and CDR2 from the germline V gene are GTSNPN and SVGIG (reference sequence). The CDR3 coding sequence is TGTGCCTGGAATGAGCACAGGGCCGGCGAGCAGTACTTC. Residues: CAWNEHRAGEQYF.

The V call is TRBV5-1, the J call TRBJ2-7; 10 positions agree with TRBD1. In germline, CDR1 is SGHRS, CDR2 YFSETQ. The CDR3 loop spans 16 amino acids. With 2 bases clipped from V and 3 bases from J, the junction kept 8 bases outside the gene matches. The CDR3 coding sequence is TGCGCCAGCAGCTTAGCCGGGACAGGGGTTGGCTACGAGCAGTACTTC. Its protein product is CASSLAGTGVGYEQYF.

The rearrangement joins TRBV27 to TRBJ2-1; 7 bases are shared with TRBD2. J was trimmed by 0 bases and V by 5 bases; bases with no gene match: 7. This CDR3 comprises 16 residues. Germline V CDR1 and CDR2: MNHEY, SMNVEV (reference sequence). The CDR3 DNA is TGTGCCAGCAGTAGGTCGGGGGGTAGCTCCTACAATGAGCAGTTCTTC. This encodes CASSRSGGSSYNEQFF.

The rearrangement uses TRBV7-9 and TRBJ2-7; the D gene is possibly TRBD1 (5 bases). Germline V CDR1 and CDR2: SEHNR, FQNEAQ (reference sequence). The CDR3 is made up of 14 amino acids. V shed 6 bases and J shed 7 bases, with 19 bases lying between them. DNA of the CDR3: TGTGCCAGCAGTTCACAGGTTAGGGGCTGGGAGCAGTACTTC. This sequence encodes CASSSQVRGWEQYF. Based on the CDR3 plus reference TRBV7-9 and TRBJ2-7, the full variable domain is DTGVSQNPRHKITKRGQNVTFRCDPISEHNRLYWYRQTLGQGPEFLTYFQNEAQLEKSRLLSDRFSAERPKGSFSTLEIQRTEQGDSAMYLCASSSQVRGWEQYFGPGTRLTVT.

The CDR3 DNA is TGTGCCAGCAGTTTAGGCAGGGGCTATGGCTACACCTTC. Protein: CASSLGRGYGYTF. The V gene is TRBV27, the J gene TRBJ1-2; maybe TRBD1 (6 bases). V lost 2 bases and J lost 4, with 8 bases in between. Germline V gene data show CDR1 as MNHEY and CDR2 as SMNVEV (reference sequence). This CDR3 is built from 13 residues.

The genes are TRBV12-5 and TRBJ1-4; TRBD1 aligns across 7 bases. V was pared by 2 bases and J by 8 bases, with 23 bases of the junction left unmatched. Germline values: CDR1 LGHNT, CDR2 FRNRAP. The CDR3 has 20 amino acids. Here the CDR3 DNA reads TGTGCTAGTGGTTTGTACAATTTCCGGGACAGTCTCACCTCTGGGGAAAAACTGTTTTTT. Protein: CASGLYNFRDSLTSGEKLFF.

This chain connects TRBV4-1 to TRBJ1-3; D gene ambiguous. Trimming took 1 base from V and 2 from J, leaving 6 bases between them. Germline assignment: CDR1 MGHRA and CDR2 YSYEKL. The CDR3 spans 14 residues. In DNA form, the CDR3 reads TGCGCCAGCAGCCAAGGAAGCGCTGGAAACACCATATATTTT. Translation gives CASSQGSAGNTIYF.

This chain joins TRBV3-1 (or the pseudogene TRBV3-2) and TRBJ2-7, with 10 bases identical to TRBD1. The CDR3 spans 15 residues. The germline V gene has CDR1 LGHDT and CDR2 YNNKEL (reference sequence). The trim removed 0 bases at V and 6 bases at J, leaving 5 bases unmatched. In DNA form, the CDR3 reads TGTGCCAGCAGCCAAGATCCCGGGACAGGGGTCGAGCAGTACTTC. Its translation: CASSQDPGTGVEQYF.

CDR3 protein: CASSAGQGGETQYF. In DNA, the CDR3 is TGTGCCAGCAGTGCGGGACAGGGGGGAGAGACCCAGTACTTC. The V call is TRBV2, the J call TRBJ2-5; TRBD1 agrees at 11 bases. Unmatched junction bases numbered 2, after V lost 4 bases and J lost 4 bases. The CDR3 totals 14 residues. CDR1 is SNHLY and CDR2 is FYNNEI in the germline V gene.

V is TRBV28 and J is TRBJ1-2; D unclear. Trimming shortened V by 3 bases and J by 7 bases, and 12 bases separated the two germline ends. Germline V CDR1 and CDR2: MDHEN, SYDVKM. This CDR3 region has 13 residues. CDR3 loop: CASSFPVGGGYTF. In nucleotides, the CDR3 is TGTGCCAGCAGTTTCCCCGTAGGAGGTGGCTACACCTTC.

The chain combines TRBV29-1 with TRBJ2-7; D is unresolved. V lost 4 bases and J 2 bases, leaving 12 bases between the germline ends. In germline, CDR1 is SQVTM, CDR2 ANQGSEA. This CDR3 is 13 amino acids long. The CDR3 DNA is TGCAGCGTTGTGCGACTCAAGACCTACGAGCAGTACTTC. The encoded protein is CSVVRLKTYEQYF.

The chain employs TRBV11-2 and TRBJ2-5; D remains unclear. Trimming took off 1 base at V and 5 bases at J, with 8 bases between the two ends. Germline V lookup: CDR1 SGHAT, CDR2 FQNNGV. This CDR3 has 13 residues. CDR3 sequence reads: CASSLAPPETQYF. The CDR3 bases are TGTGCCAGCAGCTTAGCCCCTCCTGAGACCCAGTACTTC.

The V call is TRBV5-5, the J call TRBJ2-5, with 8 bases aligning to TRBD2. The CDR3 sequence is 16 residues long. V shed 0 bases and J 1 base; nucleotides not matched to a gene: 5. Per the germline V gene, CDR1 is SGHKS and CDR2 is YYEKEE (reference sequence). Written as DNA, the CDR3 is TGTGCCAGCAGCTTGGTTCGGGGGGGCGGCCAAGAGACCCAGTACTTC. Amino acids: CASSLVRGGGQETQYF.

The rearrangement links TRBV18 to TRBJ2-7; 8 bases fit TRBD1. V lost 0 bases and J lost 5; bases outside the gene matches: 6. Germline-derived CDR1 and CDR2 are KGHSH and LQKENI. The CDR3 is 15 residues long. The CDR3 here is CASSPPGRGPNEQYF. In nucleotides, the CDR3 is TGTGCCAGCTCACCACCGGGCAGGGGGCCAAACGAGCAGTACTTC.